This T cell receptor (beta chain) was found in a study of cytomegalovirus exposure and HLA in healthy donors. Overall study results and limits: Among CMV-associated TCR beta chains, most appeared HLA-restricted in a later analysis.

PCR employed 60 Vbeta and 13 Jbeta primers. TCRdb's table, derived via immunoSEQ multiplex PCR, lists solely in-frame clones and lacks some. The sample holds under 150,000 clones; about three quarters are singletons and the top ten take under 1.2%. Note on this clone: Its specificity is unknown.

Not recorded for this donor was the CMV serostatus. V was pared by 1 base and J by 4 bases, with 15 bases of the junction left unmatched. The CDR3 spans 19 residues. Per the germline V gene, CDR1 is MGHRA and CDR2 is YSYEKL. The TCR comes from a human donor in good health. Sequencing was carried out using PBMCs. The chain uses TRBV4-1 and TRBJ1-2; TRBD1 aligns across 10 bases. Here the CDR3 DNA reads TGCGCCAGCAGCCAAGGGGGGACAGGGGATCGGGTGGTTGTCTATGGCTACACCTTC. Its protein is CASSQGGTGDRVVVYGYTF.